This TCR beta chain derives from a study of CD8 T cells in Susac syndrome. The study used healthy donors as controls matched for age and sex. Germline loops: CDR1 KGHSH, CDR2 LQKENI. The V end was cut by 2 bases, the J end by 8 bases, with 9 bases between. CDR3 length: 12 amino acids. With random hexamers, reverse transcription was performed on about 0.5 to 1 ug of RNA. TCRdb fed the immunoSEQ multiplex PCR reads into MiXCR, producing one record per CDR3 protein. This sample carries 55,000 to 70,000 distinct CDR3 sequences, approximately 95% of them seen once, and the ten largest clones take 0.24%. The clonotype was recovered from a human donor in good health. The sequencing sample was made of CD8+ T cells from PBMCs. This rearrangement joins TRBV18 to TRBJ1-2, with D maybe TRBD1 (5 bases). CDR3 protein: CASSPGTRGYTF. CDR3 nucleotides: TGTGCCAGCTCACCAGGGACGCGAGGCTACACCTTC.